These 28 T cell receptor beta chains came from one sample sequenced in a study of graft-versus-host responses after intestinal transplantation. Sequenced by immunoSEQ multiplex PCR; TCRdb stores in-frame clones only, minus some. The data hold almost 70,000 clones, with over 85% observed a single time. Here the sequenced sample was bone marrow, taken around 720 days after intestinal transplantation. The source is a human patient who received an intestinal transplant, so some T cells may come from the graft donor.

The chain links TRBV6-5 to TRBJ1-2; 7 bases line up with TRBD1. Germline V CDR1 and CDR2: MNHEY, SVGAGI. This CDR3 has 14 residues. V shed 6 bases and J 4 bases; nucleotides not matched to a gene: 8. CDR3 residues: CASSPYNRGYGYTF. CDR3 coding DNA: TGTGCCAGCAGCCCGTATAACAGGGGCTATGGCTACACCTTC.

The chain couples TRBV4-1 to TRBJ2-1; 8 bases map to TRBD1. Germline assignment: CDR1 MGHRA and CDR2 YSYEKL. This CDR3 has 15 residues. The trim removed 6 bases at V and 5 bases at J, leaving 9 bases unmatched. The CDR3 DNA reads TGCGCCAGCAGGCTCGGACAGGGTTTAAACAATGAGCAGTTCTTC. Residues: CASRLGQGLNNEQFF.

This sequence joins TRBV6-6 and TRBJ2-1, with unresolved D. Germline V gene lookup returns CDR1 MNHNY and CDR2 SVGAGI (reference sequence). V was trimmed by 5 bases and J by 7 bases, leaving 12 bases between them. There are 13 residues in the CDR3. As DNA, the CDR3 is TGTGCCAGCAGTGACCCGCAGAGGAATGAGCAGTTCTTC. This encodes CASSDPQRNEQFF.

The chain joins TRBV6-5 to TRBJ2-1, with 8 bases fitting TRBD2. V lost 0 bases to trimming and J lost 6 bases; unmatched junction nucleotides: 4. Germline CDR1 MNHEY, CDR2 SVGAGI. CDR3 length: 15 residues. CDR3 loop: CASSYSLAGANEQFF. CDR3 bases: TGTGCCAGCAGTTACTCGCTAGCGGGCGCCAATGAGCAGTTCTTC.

This clone is a singleton in its sample. The genes are TRBV11-2 and TRBJ2-2, with D possibly TRBD2 on 6 matching bases. The CDR3 spans 14 residues. Trimming pared 5 bases from V and 6 bases from J, leaving 13 bases between. Germline V lookup: CDR1 SGHAT, CDR2 FQNNGV. This CDR3 is CASSGGMGAGELFF. The CDR3 DNA reads TGTGCCAGCAGCGGCGGGATGGGGGCCGGGGAGCTGTTTTTT.

This clone appeared once. V and J are TRBV6-1 and TRBJ2-7, with TRBD2 matching 9 bases. The CDR3 consists of 15 residues. J gave up 3 bases and V 3 bases, and 6 bases lay outside the gene matches. In germline, CDR1 is MNHNS, CDR2 SASEGT. The CDR3 DNA reads as TGTGCCAGCAGTGACGCGGGGGGGACGAGCTACGAGCAGTACTTC. Translating it yields CASSDAGGTSYEQYF.

The genes are TRBV6-5 and TRBJ2-1; tentative D call: TRBD1 (6 bases). The CDR3 runs to 15 residues. CDR1 MNHEY and CDR2 SVGAGI come from the germline V gene. V lost 5 bases and J 3 bases, leaving 14 bases between the germline ends. CDR3 sequence (DNA): TGTGCCAGCAGTCTAGACAGGACCATCTACAATGAGCAGTTCTTC. Protein: CASSLDRTIYNEQFF.

CDR3 in DNA: TGTGCCAGCAGCTTTCGGGCAGGGGGTTACGAGCAGTACTTC. Translating it yields CASSFRAGGYEQYF. V gene TRBV11-2 combines with J gene TRBJ2-7; TRBD1 matches 7 bases. With 3 bases clipped from V and 4 bases from J, the junction kept 6 bases outside the gene matches. CDR1 SGHAT and CDR2 FQNNGV come from the germline V gene. The CDR3 covers 14 residues.

The chain couples TRBV7-4 to TRBJ2-1; no clear D. Trimming shortened V by 5 bases and J by 9 bases, and 20 bases separated the two germline ends. This CDR3 comprises 15 residues. Germline loops: CDR1 SGHVT, CDR2 SQSDAQ. This CDR3 is CASSPGSEVDGEQFF. CDR3 bases: TGTGCCAGCAGCCCCGGTAGTGAGGTAGATGGTGAGCAGTTCTTC.

The chain uses TRBV12-5 and TRBJ2-5; a weak D match, TRBD1 (6 bases). Trimming took off 2 bases at V and 4 bases at J, with 14 bases between the two ends. This CDR3 is 15 amino acids long. CDR1 is LGHNT and CDR2 is FRNRAP in the germline V gene. CDR3 nucleotides: TGTGCTAGTGGTTTGACACTGGGGGCAGGAGAGACCCAGTACTTC. Translated: CASGLTLGAGETQYF.

CDR3: CASSLTSPGGTDTQYF. The CDR3 coding sequence is TGTGCCAGCAGCTTAACGTCTCCGGGAGGCACAGATACGCAGTATTTT. V is TRBV7-3 and J is TRBJ2-3, with D maybe TRBD2 (6 bases). Germline CDR1 is SGHTA and CDR2 is FQGTGA. V lost 0 bases and J lost 1, with 11 bases in between. This CDR3 contains 16 residues.

This chain connects TRBV7-9 to TRBJ1-6; no clear D gene. The germline gives CDR1 SEHNR, CDR2 FQNEAQ (reference sequence). The CDR3 totals 12 residues. V lost 4 bases, J lost 8 bases, and 6 bases lay in between. Written as DNA, the CDR3 is TGTGCCAGCAGCTCGGGGTATTCACCCCTCCACTTT. Protein product: CASSSGYSPLHF.

The gene calls are TRBV5-4 and TRBJ2-2, with D hard to call. The V gene's germline CDR1 is SGHNT and CDR2 YYREEE (reference sequence). The CDR3 spans 14 residues. Trimming pared 1 base from V and 3 bases from J, leaving 7 bases between. The CDR3 sequence is CASSLRSYTGELFF. The DNA for the CDR3 is TGTGCCAGCAGCTTGCGTAGTTACACCGGGGAGCTGTTTTTT.

The V and J genes are TRBV12-5 and TRBJ2-5; the D is unclear. The CDR3 has 11 residues. V was clipped by 2 bases and J by 8 bases, with 6 bases between them. The V gene's germline CDR1 is LGHNT and CDR2 FRNRAP. CDR3: CASGLIGTQYF. CDR3 DNA: TGTGCTAGTGGTTTGATAGGTACCCAGTACTTC.

The chain joins TRBV19 to TRBJ1-1; D remains unclear. The CDR3 loop spans 15 amino acids. The germline V gene encodes CDR1 LNHDA and CDR2 SQIVND (reference sequence). Trimming pared 0 bases from V and 4 bases from J, leaving 12 bases between. CDR3 sequence (DNA): TGTGCCAGTAGTATAGATCCGTCCTGGGGCACTGAAGCTTTCTTT. Amino acid sequence: CASSIDPSWGTEAFF.

This chain links TRBV5-4 with TRBJ2-5, with 7 nucleotides matching TRBD1. Germline V CDR1 and CDR2: SGHNT, YYREEE (reference sequence). With V trimmed by 0 bases and J by 2 bases, 7 bases remained unmatched. CDR3 length: 16 amino acids. CDR3 bases: TGTGCCAGCAGCTTGGGGGCAGGGGGACCTCAAGAGACCCAGTACTTC. Its protein product is CASSLGAGGPQETQYF.

CDR3 region: CASSLEELGRTYNSPLHF. For the CDR3, the DNA is TGCGCCAGCAGCTTGGAGGAGCTGGGGAGGACCTATAATTCACCCCTCCACTTT. The chain combines TRBV5-1 with TRBJ1-6; no definite D call. Looked up from germline, CDR1 is SGHRS and CDR2 is YFSETQ. V lost 0 bases to trimming and J lost 2 bases, with 15 bases between them. The CDR3 contains 18 residues.

The J gene is TRBJ2-2, the V gene TRBV19; D ambiguous. Trimming took 8 bases from V and 1 from J, leaving 8 bases between them. From germline, CDR1 is LNHDA and CDR2 SQIVND (reference sequence). The CDR3 runs to 13 residues. This CDR3 reads CASFQGNTGELFF. CDR3 sequence (DNA): TGTGCCAGTTTCCAAGGGAACACCGGGGAGCTGTTTTTT.

This rearrangement joins TRBV30 to TRBJ1-1; TRBD1 is a possible D gene (6 bases). Germline V lookup: CDR1 GTSNPN, CDR2 SVGIG (reference sequence). Between the trimmed V and J ends, which lost 2 bases and 4 bases, there was a span of 14 bases. The CDR3 has 14 residues. The CDR3 DNA reads TGTGCCTGGAGTCCCTCGGACAGCGGCACTGAAGCTTTCTTT. Translated: CAWSPSDSGTEAFF.

The chain is built from TRBV14 and TRBJ2-3, with 11 bases lining up with TRBD2. Losses at the gene ends were 0 bases for V and 6 bases for J; bases not matched to a gene: 11. This CDR3 is 18 amino acids long. Germline-derived CDR1 and CDR2 are SGHDN and FVKESK. CDR3 sequence reads: CASSQDFISGGAFDTQYF. DNA of the CDR3: TGTGCCAGCAGCCAAGATTTCATTAGCGGGGGGGCCTTTGATACGCAGTATTTT.

This rearrangement joins TRBV6-1 to TRBJ1-5; 8 positions match TRBD1. This CDR3 has 14 residues. V shed 5 bases and J 5 bases; nucleotides not matched to a gene: 5. The germline CDR1 and CDR2 sequences are MNHNS and SASEGT. CDR3 loop: CASSKDRAYQPQHF. Written as DNA, the CDR3 is TGTGCCAGCAGTAAGGACAGGGCTTATCAGCCCCAGCATTTT.

CDR3 coding DNA: TGCAGCGTTCCTAGCGGAAACAATGAGCAGTTCTTC. Protein sequence: CSVPSGNNEQFF. The genes are TRBV29-1 and TRBJ2-1, with TRBD2 matching over 7 bases. Looked up from germline, CDR1 is SQVTM and CDR2 is ANQGSEA. The V segment lost 5 bases and the J segment 5 bases; nucleotides outside the gene matches: 3. The CDR3 sequence is 12 residues long.

The chain is built from TRBV19 and TRBJ1-2, with 7 positions matching TRBD1. V shed 5 bases and J 6 bases; nucleotides not matched to a gene: 12. The CDR3 length is 15 residues. CDR1 is LNHDA and CDR2 is SQIVND in the germline V gene (reference sequence). This chain's CDR3 is CASSEVIGGIDGYTF. CDR3 nucleotide sequence: TGTGCCAGTAGTGAAGTCATAGGGGGCATCGATGGCTACACCTTC.

The CDR3 region is CASRGTSGSYEQYF. The CDR3 region has the DNA TGTGCCAGCAGGGGGACTAGCGGTTCCTACGAGCAGTACTTC. The V call is TRBV28, the J call TRBJ2-7; 11 bases agree with TRBD2. CDR1 MDHEN and CDR2 SYDVKM come from the germline V gene. CDR3 length: 14 residues. Unmatched junction bases numbered 2, after V lost 6 bases and J lost 1 base.

This clone showed up just once. The V and J genes are TRBV7-3 and TRBJ2-3; D is perhaps TRBD2 (7 bases). V shed 1 base and J shed 2 bases, with 16 bases lying between them. The CDR3 has 17 amino acids. Germline V gene sequence: CDR1 SGHTA, CDR2 FQGTGA. The CDR3 reads CASSLKAGAGVTDTQYF. In nucleotides, the CDR3 is TGTGCCAGCAGCTTAAAGGCGGGGGCAGGGGTCACAGATACGCAGTATTTT.

This chain connects TRBV6-5 to TRBJ2-1, with a weak D call TRBD1 (5 bases). Trimming took off 5 bases at V and 4 bases at J, with 9 bases between the two ends. The CDR3 spans 13 residues. Germline CDR1 reads MNHEY; CDR2 reads SVGAGI. Written as DNA, the CDR3 is TGTGCCAGCAGTGGGGCGGAGTACAATGAGCAGTTCTTC. Protein: CASSGAEYNEQFF.

The chain has TRBV4-2 and TRBJ2-3; 8 nucleotides agree with TRBD2. CDR1 is LGHNA and CDR2 is YNFKEQ in the germline V gene. Germline trimming cut 0 bases from V and 2 bases from J; bases unmatched to any gene: 7. The CDR3 loop spans 17 amino acids. This CDR3 is CASSQESGTRFTDTQYF. The CDR3 bases are TGTGCCAGCAGCCAAGAATCCGGGACTAGGTTCACAGATACGCAGTATTTT.

The rearrangement uses TRBV6-5 and TRBJ2-2, with 7 nucleotides matching TRBD1. The germline V gene has CDR1 MNHEY and CDR2 SVGAGI. The CDR3 consists of 14 residues. J was trimmed by 3 bases and V by 5 bases; bases with no gene match: 3. The CDR3 is CASSEGQDTGELFF. CDR3 nucleotide sequence: TGTGCCAGCAGTGAAGGACAGGACACCGGGGAGCTGTTTTTT.